The clone carrying this TCR beta chain was observed many times. Its target is unknown. The data belong to a study of T-cell reconstitution after alpha-beta-depleted transplantation in children. Study-level points and caveats: Reports say that about two months after transplant, the alpha-beta T cells came out of several hundred graft clones that had expanded. For some patients, TCRbeta diversity was high at day 60 because of recipient T cells and thymic progenitors that survived. By one year post-transplant, T-cell counts and diversity largely arose from T cells that were newly produced.

A TCRbeta library incorporating unique molecular identifiers was prepared. TCRdb analysed the PCR reads with MiXCR anew, one entry per CDR3 protein. The data hold hundreds of thousands of distinct CDR3 sequences, with 10% to 15% observed a single time. V was clipped by 1 base and J by 3 bases, with 7 bases between them. Looked up from germline, CDR1 is SGHTA and CDR2 is FQGNSA. The CDR3 is made up of 13 amino acids. This clonotype originated in a male patient aged 10 to 17 who had a stem cell transplant for acute myeloid leukemia, so the T cells may come from the graft donor. This chain uses TRBV7-2 with TRBJ2-7; D gene uncertain. Source: PBMCs, mostly from graft donor cells, taken 360 days after TCRalphabeta/CD19-depleted stem cell transplant. The CDR3 coding sequence is TGTGCCAGCAGCTTAGGCCGCTACTACGAGCAGTACTTC. Encoded protein: CASSLGRYYEQYF. The complete variable domain, with remaining parts taken from reference TRBV7-2 and TRBJ2-7, reads GAGVSQSPSNKVTEKGKDVELRCDPISGHTALYWYRQSLGQGLEFLIYFQGNSAPDKSGLPSDRFSAERTGGSVSTLTIQRTQQEDSAVYLCASSLGRYYEQYFGPGTRLTVT.